This record concerns one T cell receptor (beta chain) sequence. No antigen is known for it. From its cysteine to its phenylalanine, the CDR3 spans 14 amino acids. DNA is not on record. The germline V gene encodes CDR1 MDHEN and CDR2 SYDVKM. Instrument used: NextSeq 550. The Human TCR Profiling Kit (MiLaboratory) was used to make UMI-labeled 5' RACE TRB cDNA libraries. The full amount of extracted RNA was used for cDNA synthesis, and the full amount of resulting cDNA was used for PCR amplification. Libraries were prepared in parallel with an identical number of PCR cycles. Per the original workflow: With a requirement of at least two reads per UMI, MIGEC and MiXCR extracted about 56,000 +/- 9,600 unique UMI-labeled TRB cDNA molecules per library. An average of approximately 40,000 +/- 10,000 functional in-frame TRB CDR3 nucleotide clonotypes without stop codons was found per library. After each sample was downsampled to 5000 UMI-labeled TRB molecules, VDJtools was used to calculate diversity metrics such as normalized Shannon-Wiener and Chao1. For the central five CDR3 residues, VDJtools calculated physicochemical properties weighted by clonotype size, namely interaction energy, strength, volume and Kidera factor 4. TCRdb reprocessed the reads, and each CDR3 protein sequence is entered once, without DNA. None of the V and J calls come from the authors' own analysis; TCRdb made them. In this sample's table one finds 60,000 to 65,000 distinct CDR3 sequences. Roughly 4.4% of the sample is in the top ten clones.

These data come from a study of CXCR3-negative and CXCR3-positive naive CD8 T cells (dated by TCRdb to about 2019). In the study overall: In total, around 150 million TRB reads were obtained, or roughly 1.5 +/- 0.3 million reads per library. Diversity and physicochemical repertoire analyses were performed on about a dozen donors pooled from two independent experiments. TRBV-TRBJ cluster analysis included naive subsets from several donors and memory cells from 3 donors. Results and caveats for the whole study, not just this receptor: Because surface CD5, which is linked to self-reactivity in mice, was comparable between the naive subsets, TCR interaction strength was also inferred from TRB CDR3 physicochemical properties. Compared with CXCR3-negative naive cells, CXCR3-positive naive cells had TRB CDR3s with higher hydrophobicity (lower Kidera factor 4), lower energy, and higher strength and volume indices. CXCR3 expression partially decreased after cryopreservation, so most assays used freshly isolated PBMCs. Repertoire diversity was comparably high in both naive subsets but much lower in memory CD8+ T cells. TRBV-TRBJ usage was similar between naive CXCR3-negative and CXCR3-positive cells from the same donor, while memory cells showed distinct patterns.

For each CD8+ T cell subset, flow sorting was done in triplicate, and a few hundred thousand cells per subset went directly into RLT lysis buffer. To exclude memory contaminants, naive CD8+ T cells were stringently defined as CD45RO-CCR7+CD27+CD95-. Peripheral blood mononuclear cells were isolated from buffy coats using standard density gradient centrifugation. Naive CXCR3-negative and CXCR3-positive CD8+ T cells were flow-sorted on a FACSAria III. Total RNA was extracted from sorted cells with an RNeasy Mini Kit. Sequenced material: naive CXCR3+ CD8+ T cells from blood. According to the study, the label for this sample's cell subset or site signals: CD45RO-CCR7+CD27+CD95- naive CD8+ T cells expressing CXCR3 (TNR3+). The sequence was collected from a human donor in good health. Some clones in this sample may be carry-over from other donors' samples. In this chain, TRBV28 is recombined with TRBJ1-5; without DNA, the TCRdb call of TRBD1 cannot be checked. The encoded CDR3 is CASSWDRANQPQHF. The entire variable domain, with the stretches around the CDR3 drawn from the reference TRBV28 and TRBJ1-5 proteins, is DVKVTQSSRYLVKRTGEKVFLECVQDMDHENMFWYRQDPGLGLRLIYFSYDVKMKEKGDIPEGYSVSREKKERFSLILESASTNQTSMYLCASSWDRANQPQHFGDGTRLSIL.